This T cell receptor beta chain appears in the sequencing data of a study of cytomegalovirus exposure and HLA in healthy donors. Concerning this clone: Mismatch with germline at one junction end may stem from a read error.

Primers: 60 Vbeta forward and 13 Jbeta reverse. Only in-frame clones appear in the TCRdb table, and some are missing; sequencing was by immunoSEQ multiplex PCR. The sample yields about 98,000 clones, approximately 80% seen once. This CDR3 contains 16 residues. Germline CDR1 reads SEHNR; CDR2 reads FQNEAQ (reference sequence). This rearrangement joins TRBV7-9 to TRBJ1-1; D is perhaps TRBD1 (5 bases). Material for sequencing was PBMCs. This clonotype was obtained from a female donor in good health and CMV-seropositive. In nucleotides, the CDR3 is TGTTCCAGCAGCTTAGTCGGTCAGGGCAAGGACACTGAAGCTTTCTTT. Amino acids: CSSSLVGQGKDTEAFF. The complete variable domain, with remaining parts taken from reference TRBV7-9 and TRBJ1-1, reads DTGVSQNPRHKITKRGQNVTFRCDPISEHNRLYWYRQTLGQGPEFLTYFQNEAQLEKSRLLSDRFSAERPKGSFSTLEIQRTEQGDSAMYLCSSSLVGQGKDTEAFFGQGTRLTVV.